The rows below give T cell receptor beta chains drawn from one sample of a study of blood T cell repertoires in COVID-19. Profiled with immunoSEQ multiplex PCR; TCRdb holds only in-frame clones, not every one. The table includes just over 650,000 clones, just under 90% detected once. The specimen sequenced was peripheral blood. Receptors were obtained from a woman between 18 and 30 years old with acute or convalescent COVID-19. The CDR3 runs from the conserved cysteine through the conserved F or W. D genes are given only for firm matches. Size values are once, few and many counts, or a class for expanded clones, and some rows have none.

v_call,clone_size,d_call,j_call,cdr3_nt,cdr3_aa
TRBV6-5,NA,TRBD1,TRBJ1-2,TGTGCCAGCAGTTACCGTACAGGGGACTATGGCTACACCTTC,CASSYRTGDYGYTF
TRBV4-3,NA,TRBD1,TRBJ1-2,TGCGCCAGCAGCCAAGATTCCCGACAGGGAGATGGCTACACCTTC,CASSQDSRQGDGYTF
TRBV12-3/TRBV12-4,NA,NA,TRBJ1-6,TGTGCCAGCAATCAAGCGGGGAATTCACCCCTCCACTTT,CASNQAGNSPLHF
TRBV18,NA,TRBD1,TRBJ2-5,TGTGCCAGCTCACCACCGCGGACAGGGGGGGAGACCCAGTACTTC,CASSPPRTGGETQYF
TRBV3-1/TRBV3-2,NA,TRBD1,TRBJ1-5,TGTGCCAGCAGCCCAGGGGGTTGGGCCGGTCAGCCCCAGCATTTT,CASSPGGWAGQPQHF
TRBV19,NA,TRBD1,TRBJ2-2,TGTGCCAGTATGAGGGACAGGAACACCGGGGAGCTGTTTTTT,CASMRDRNTGELFF
TRBV7-3,few,NA,TRBJ2-2,TGTGCCAGCAGCGACGATGCGGGCTCGAACACCGGGGAGCTGTTTTTT,CASSDDAGSNTGELFF
TRBV21-1,once,NA,TRBJ1-1,TGTGCCAGCAGCAAACTCCGACCGGGACAGGGCACTGAAGCTTTCTTT,CASSKLRPGQGTEAFF
TRBV4-1,NA,NA,TRBJ1-6,TGCGCCAGCAGTCTTCAACAGGGTTTGAATTCACCCCTCCACTTT,CASSLQQGLNSPLHF
TRBV27,once,TRBD1,TRBJ2-7,TGTGCCAGCAGTTTGTCACAGGGGATCCTCTACGAGCAGTACTTC,CASSLSQGILYEQYF
TRBV15,NA,NA,TRBJ2-1,TGTGCCACCAGCAGGGCAAGACAGTCCTACAATGAGCAGTTCTTC,CATSRARQSYNEQFF
TRBV27,NA,TRBD1,TRBJ2-7,TGTGCCAGCAGCTCCGGGACAGGGTACGAGCAGTACTTC,CASSSGTGYEQYF
TRBV6-5,NA,NA,TRBJ1-1,TGTGCCAGCAGTTACTCCGGCCAGAGGTGGGCTTTCTTT,CASSYSGQRWAFF
TRBV5-1,NA,TRBD1,TRBJ1-5,TGCGCCAGCAGCTCGGACAGGGGCGTGCAGCCCCAGCATTTT,CASSSDRGVQPQHF
TRBV6-2/TRBV6-3,NA,NA,TRBJ2-7,TGTGCCAGCAGTCCACTCTACGAGCAGTACTTC,CASSPLYEQYF
TRBV3-1/TRBV3-2,NA,NA,TRBJ1-1,TGTGCCAGCGGAACAGAGAGTCGGAACACTGAAGCTTTCTTT,CASGTESRNTEAFF
TRBV4-1,NA,NA,TRBJ2-3,TGCGCCAGCAGGAGAAGTGAGAGAGGAGATACGCAGTATTTT,CASRRSERGDTQYF
TRBV18,NA,TRBD1,TRBJ2-5,TGTGCCAGCTCAGGCCGACAGGGAGAGACCCAGTACTTC,CASSGRQGETQYF
TRBV19,once,NA,TRBJ1-1,TGTGCCATCCAGCAGGGGACTGAAGCTTTCTTT,CAIQQGTEAFF
TRBV7-2,NA,NA,TRBJ1-6,TGTGCCAGCAGCTCCCTTGGGGAGGGATATAATTCACCCCTCCACTTT,CASSSLGEGYNSPLHF
TRBV2,NA,TRBD1,TRBJ1-5,TGTGCCAGCAGTTATGGACAGGGAGGGAATCAGCCCCAGCATTTT,CASSYGQGGNQPQHF
TRBV7-3,NA,TRBD1,TRBJ2-7,TGTGCCAGACAAGATCGGTTCGAACAGGGGGTCCACGAGCAGTACTTC,CARQDRFEQGVHEQYF
TRBV14,NA,NA,TRBJ1-2,TGTGCCAGCAGCCAAGACGGGGAGAACTATGGCTACACCTTC,CASSQDGENYGYTF
TRBV3-1/TRBV3-2,NA,NA,TRBJ1-2,TGTGCCAGCAGCCAACCAGGGCCGCGCGTGGTGGCTGGCTACACCTTC,CASSQPGPRVVAGYTF
TRBV5-5,NA,TRBD1,TRBJ1-1,TGTGCCAGCAGCATTCGACAGGGAAGGACTGAAGCTTTCTTT,CASSIRQGRTEAFF
TRBV6-6,NA,TRBD1,TRBJ2-7,TGTGCCAGCAGTCTCGGACAGGGGGCGACCTACGAGCAGTACTTC,CASSLGQGATYEQYF
TRBV27,NA,TRBD1,TRBJ1-1,TGTGCCAGCAAAGCAGGGGGCACTGAAGCTTTCTTT,CASKAGGTEAFF
TRBV3-1/TRBV3-2,NA,TRBD1,TRBJ1-1,TGTGCCAGCAGCCTCCGGGACAGTCACACTGAAGCTTTCTTT,CASSLRDSHTEAFF
TRBV5-1,NA,TRBD1,TRBJ2-1,TGCGCCAGCAGCCTACCTCGGACAGGGGACAATGAGCAGTTCTTC,CASSLPRTGDNEQFF
TRBV9,NA,NA,TRBJ1-6,TGTGCCAGCAGCGTAGAGACAGCCTATAATTCACCCCTCCACTTT,CASSVETAYNSPLHF
TRBV1,few,NA,TRBJ1-5,TGCACCAGCAGCCAAGCGGCAGGGGAACATTTT,CTSSQAAGEHF
TRBV30,NA,NA,TRBJ1-2,TGTGCCGGAATACGGGGTACAAACTATGGCTACACCTTC,CAGIRGTNYGYTF
TRBV14,NA,NA,TRBJ2-7,TGTGCCAGCAGCCAAGACTGGGGGGGGCAGGGATTCTACGAGCAGTACTTC,CASSQDWGGQGFYEQYF
TRBV30,NA,NA,TRBJ1-1,TGTGCCTGGGCGGCAGGGGATATCGAAGCTTTCTTT,CAWAAGDIEAFF
TRBV28,once,TRBD1,TRBJ2-3,TGTGCCAGCAGTTTCGGACAGGGGGGGACTCTTAGTGAGAGTGCTAGCACAGATACGCAGTATTTT,CASSFGQGGTLSESASTDTQYF
TRBV3-1/TRBV3-2,NA,NA,TRBJ2-1,TGTGCCAGCAGCCAGGCAGCGAGCGAGCAGTTCTTC,CASSQAASEQFF
TRBV7-2,once,NA,TRBJ2-3,TGTGGGGCGGGGATCACAGATACGCAGTATTTT,CGAGITDTQYF
TRBV3-1/TRBV3-2,NA,NA,TRBJ1-2,TGTGCCAGCAGCCAAGGAGGTGGATTGTTCGGCTACACCTTC,CASSQGGGLFGYTF
TRBV6-5,NA,NA,TRBJ1-1,TGTGCCAGCGCCTCGACAGGCCGAGGAGAAGCTTTCTTT,CASASTGRGEAFF
TRBV7-2,NA,NA,TRBJ1-2,TGTGCCAGCAGCTTAGAGACAGAGAACTATGGCTACACCTTC,CASSLETENYGYTF
TRBV6-5,NA,NA,TRBJ1-5,TGTGCCAGCAGACAACGGGGGTTTAACAATCAGCCCCAGCATTTT,CASRQRGFNNQPQHF
TRBV13,NA,NA,TRBJ1-4,TGTGCCAGCAGCTTAGAGGGGCGGACTAATGAAAAACTGTTTTTT,CASSLEGRTNEKLFF
TRBV14,NA,NA,TRBJ1-2,TGTGCCAGCAGCCAAGGGGGCCCGCCAAACTATGGCTACACCTTC,CASSQGGPPNYGYTF
TRBV30,NA,NA,TRBJ2-1,TGTGCCTGGAGGGGGAGGGGGTTATATGAGCAGTTCTTC,CAWRGRGLYEQFF
TRBV5-1,NA,NA,TRBJ2-7,TGCGCCAGCAGCTTGGCTGACGGACAGCCCTACGAGCAGTACTTC,CASSLADGQPYEQYF
TRBV7-3,NA,TRBD2,TRBJ2-2,TGTGCCAGCGGGGGGGAGACTAAGCGGGAGCTGTTTTTT,CASGGETKRELFF
TRBV7-2,NA,NA,TRBJ1-4,TGTGCCAGCAGCTTACGAGGCGAAAAACTGTTTTTT,CASSLRGEKLFF
TRBV14,once,TRBD2,TRBJ2-3,TGTGCCAGCAGCCGAAAGCTAGGTAGCGGGGTCACAGATACGCAGTATTTT,CASSRKLGSGVTDTQYF
TRBV12-3/TRBV12-4,few,NA,TRBJ2-1,TGTGCCAGCAGTTTAGGAGAAATCAATGAGCAGTTCTTC,CASSLGEINEQFF
TRBV24-1,NA,TRBD2,TRBJ2-1,TGTGCCACCGCTAGCGGGGGGGCCGTTAATGAGCAGTTCTTC,CATASGGAVNEQFF
TRBV5-5,once,NA,TRBJ2-5,TGTGCCAGCAGCCCGACACTGAACCAAGAGACCCAGTACTTC,CASSPTLNQETQYF
TRBV19,NA,TRBD1,TRBJ1-1,TGTGCCAGTAGTGCCCGACAGGGGAACACTGAAGCTTTCTTT,CASSARQGNTEAFF
TRBV27,NA,TRBD1,TRBJ1-2,TGTGCCAGCAGTGCCGGGACAGCCCCTATTCCCCCCTATATAGGCTACACCTTC,CASSAGTAPIPPYIGYTF